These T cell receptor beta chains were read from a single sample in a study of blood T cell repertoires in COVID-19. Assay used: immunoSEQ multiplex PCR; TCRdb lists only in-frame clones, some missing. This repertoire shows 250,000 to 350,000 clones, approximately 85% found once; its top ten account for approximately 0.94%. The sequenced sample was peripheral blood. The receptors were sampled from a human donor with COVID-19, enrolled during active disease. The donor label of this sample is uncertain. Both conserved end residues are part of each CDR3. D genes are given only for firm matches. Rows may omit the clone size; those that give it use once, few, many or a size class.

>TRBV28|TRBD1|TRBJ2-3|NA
CAIRQGYSTDTQYF
TGTGCCATACGACAGGGGTATAGCACAGATACGCAGTATTTT
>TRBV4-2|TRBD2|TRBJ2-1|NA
CASRSLAGGNEQFF
TGTGCCAGCAGGTCCCTAGCGGGAGGGAATGAGCAGTTCTTC
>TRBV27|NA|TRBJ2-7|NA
CASISGHSGQYF
TGTGCCAGCATATCGGGACACTCAGGGCAGTACTTC
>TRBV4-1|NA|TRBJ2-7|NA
CASSQGPAAYEQYF
TGCGCCAGCAGCCAAGGCCCGGCGGCCTACGAGCAGTACTTC
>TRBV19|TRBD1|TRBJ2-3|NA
CASSIGGQGGTDTQYF
TGTGCCAGTAGTATCGGCGGACAGGGGGGCACAGATACGCAGTATTTT
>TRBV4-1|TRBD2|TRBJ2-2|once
CASSQVILGLAGAPKNTGELFF
TGCGCCAGCAGCCAAGTCATCCTGGGACTAGCGGGAGCCCCCAAGAACACCGGGGAGCTGTTTTTT
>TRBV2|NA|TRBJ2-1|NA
CASRLLQGNDEQFF
TGTGCCAGCAGATTACTACAGGGAAATGATGAGCAGTTCTTC
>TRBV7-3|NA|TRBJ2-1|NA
CASSLGGGQSSSYNEQFF
TGTGCCAGCAGCTTAGGAGGGGGACAGTCCAGCTCCTACAATGAGCAGTTCTTC
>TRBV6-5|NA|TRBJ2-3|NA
CASSYFQSTDTQYF
TGTGCCAGCAGTTACTTTCAGAGCACAGATACGCAGTATTTT
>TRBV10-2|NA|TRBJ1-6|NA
CASSVNRANSPLHF
TGCGCCAGCAGTGTTAACAGGGCGAATTCACCCCTCCACTTT
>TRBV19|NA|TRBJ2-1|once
CASSIGAFNEQFF
TGTGCCAGTAGTATAGGGGCGTTCAATGAGCAGTTCTTC
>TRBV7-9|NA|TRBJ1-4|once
CASSLSRGTRNEKLFF
TGTGCCAGCAGCTTGTCGCGAGGAACTCGTAATGAAAAACTGTTTTTT
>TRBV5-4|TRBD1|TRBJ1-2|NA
CASSPRQGAGYTF
TGTGCCAGCAGCCCCCGACAGGGGGCTGGCTACACCTTC
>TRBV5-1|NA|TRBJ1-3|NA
CASSLGQVEGNTIYF
TGCGCCAGCAGCTTGGGGCAGGTGGAAGGAAACACCATATATTTT
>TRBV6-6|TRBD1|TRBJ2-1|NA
CASSSPRTGEIKQFF
TGTGCCAGCAGTTCCCCTAGGACAGGGGAAATTAAGCAGTTCTTC
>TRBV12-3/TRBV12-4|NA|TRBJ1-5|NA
CASSFSGNQPQHF
TGTGCCAGCAGTTTTTCAGGAAATCAGCCCCAGCATTTT
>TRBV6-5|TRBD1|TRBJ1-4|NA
CASRDRGLTNEKLFF
TGTGCCAGCAGAGACAGGGGGCTGACTAATGAAAAACTGTTTTTT
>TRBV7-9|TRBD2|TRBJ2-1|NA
CASSSGLGRVEQFF
TGTGCCAGCAGCTCGGGACTAGGGAGGGTTGAGCAGTTCTTC
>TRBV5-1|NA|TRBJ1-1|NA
CASGPTGMNTEAFF
TGCGCCAGCGGCCCGACCGGGATGAACACTGAAGCTTTCTTT
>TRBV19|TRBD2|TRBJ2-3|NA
CASSTRDPSSGGTDTQYF
TGTGCCAGTAGTACCCGGGACCCAAGCTCGGGAGGAACAGATACGCAGTATTTT
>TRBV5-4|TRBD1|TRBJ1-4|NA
CASSLGDRGREKLFF
TGTGCCAGCAGCTTGGGGGACAGGGGCAGGGAAAAACTGTTTTTT
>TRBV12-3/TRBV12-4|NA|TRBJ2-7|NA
CASSWDTYEQYF
TGTGCCAGCAGTTGGGACACCTACGAGCAGTACTTC
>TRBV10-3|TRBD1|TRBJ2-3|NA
CAISTDRGSTDTQYF
TGTGCCATCAGTACGGACAGGGGGAGCACAGATACGCAGTATTTT
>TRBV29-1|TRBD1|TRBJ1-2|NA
CSVGFGTGQTNYGYTF
TGCAGCGTTGGATTTGGGACAGGCCAAACTAACTATGGCTACACCTTC
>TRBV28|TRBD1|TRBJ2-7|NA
CASWKRDRGDEQYF
TGTGCCAGCTGGAAAAGGGACAGGGGGGACGAGCAGTACTTC
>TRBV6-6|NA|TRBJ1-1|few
CASSYSPGAEAFF
TGTGCCAGCAGTTACTCGCCAGGGGCTGAAGCTTTCTTT
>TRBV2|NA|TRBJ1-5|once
CASNKGDNQPQHF
TGTGCCAGCAATAAGGGAGACAATCAGCCCCAGCATTTT
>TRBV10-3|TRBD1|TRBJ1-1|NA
CAIRTGEATEAFF
TGTGCCATCAGGACAGGGGAGGCCACTGAAGCTTTCTTT